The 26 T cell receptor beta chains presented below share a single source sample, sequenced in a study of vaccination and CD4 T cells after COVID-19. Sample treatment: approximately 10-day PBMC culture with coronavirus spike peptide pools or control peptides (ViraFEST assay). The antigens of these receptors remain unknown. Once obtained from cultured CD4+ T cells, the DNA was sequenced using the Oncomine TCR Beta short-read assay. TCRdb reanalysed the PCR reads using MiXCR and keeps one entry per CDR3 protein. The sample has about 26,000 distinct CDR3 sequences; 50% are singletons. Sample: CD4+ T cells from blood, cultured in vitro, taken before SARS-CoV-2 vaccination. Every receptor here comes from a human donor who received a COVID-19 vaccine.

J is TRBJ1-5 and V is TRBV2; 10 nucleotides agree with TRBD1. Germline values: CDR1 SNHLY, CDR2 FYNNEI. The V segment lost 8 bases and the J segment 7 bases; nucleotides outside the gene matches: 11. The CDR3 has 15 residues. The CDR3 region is CASDGGQGLGQPQHF. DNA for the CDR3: TGTGCCAGCGACGGGGGACAGGGGCTGGGACAGCCCCAGCATTTT.

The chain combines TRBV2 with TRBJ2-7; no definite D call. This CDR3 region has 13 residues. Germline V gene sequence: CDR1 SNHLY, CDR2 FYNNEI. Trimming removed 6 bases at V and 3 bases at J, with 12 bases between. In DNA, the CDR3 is TGTGCCAGCAGCGACGTAGCCCTCTACGAGCAGTACTTC. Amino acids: CASSDVALYEQYF.

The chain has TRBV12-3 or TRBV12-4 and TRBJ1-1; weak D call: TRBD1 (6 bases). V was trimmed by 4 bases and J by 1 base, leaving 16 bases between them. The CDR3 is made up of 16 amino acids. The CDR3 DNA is TGTGCCAGCAGTTCCACAGGGTTAGAGAAGAACACTGAAGCTTTCTTT. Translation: CASSSTGLEKNTEAFF.

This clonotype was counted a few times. CDR3 amino acids: CASSRGTEAFF. The CDR3, as DNA: TGTGCCAGTAGTAGGGGCACTGAAGCTTTCTTT. The chain carries TRBV19 and TRBJ1-1; D remains unclear. Germline V lookup: CDR1 LNHDA, CDR2 SQIVND (reference sequence). This CDR3 is 11 amino acids long. With 4 bases removed from V and 4 bases from J, the gap between germline ends came to 4 bases.

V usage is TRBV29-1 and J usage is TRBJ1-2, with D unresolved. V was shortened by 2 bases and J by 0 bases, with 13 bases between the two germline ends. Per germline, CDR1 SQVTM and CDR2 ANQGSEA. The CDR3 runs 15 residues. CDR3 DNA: TGCAGCGTTGAATATATGACACCAACTAACTATGGCTACACCTTC. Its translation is CSVEYMTPTNYGYTF.

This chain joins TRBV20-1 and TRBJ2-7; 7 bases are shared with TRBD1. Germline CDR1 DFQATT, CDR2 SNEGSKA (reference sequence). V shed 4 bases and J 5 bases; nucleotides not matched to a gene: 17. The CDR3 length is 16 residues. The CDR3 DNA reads TGCAGTGCTATTCACTTTAAGGGGGCACTGCGCAACGAGCAGTACTTC. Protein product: CSAIHFKGALRNEQYF.

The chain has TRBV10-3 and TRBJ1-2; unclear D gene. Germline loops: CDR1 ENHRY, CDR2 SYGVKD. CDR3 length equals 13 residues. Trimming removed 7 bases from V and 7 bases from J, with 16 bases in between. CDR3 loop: CAINGLSGSGYTF. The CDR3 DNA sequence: TGTGCCATCAATGGATTATCGGGATCTGGCTACACCTTC.

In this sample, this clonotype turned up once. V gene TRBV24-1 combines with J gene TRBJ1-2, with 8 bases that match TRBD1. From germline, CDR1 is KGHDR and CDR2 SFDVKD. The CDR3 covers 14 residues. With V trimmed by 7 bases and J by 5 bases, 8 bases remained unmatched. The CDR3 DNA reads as TGTGCCACCAGGGGAGCGACAGGGGAGTATGGCTACACCTTC. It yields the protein CATRGATGEYGYTF.

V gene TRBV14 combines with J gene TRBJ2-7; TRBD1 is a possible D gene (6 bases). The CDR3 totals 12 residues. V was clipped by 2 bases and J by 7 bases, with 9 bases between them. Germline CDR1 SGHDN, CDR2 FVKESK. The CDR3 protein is CASSQHREEQYF. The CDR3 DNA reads TGTGCCAGCAGCCAACACAGGGAGGAGCAGTACTTC.

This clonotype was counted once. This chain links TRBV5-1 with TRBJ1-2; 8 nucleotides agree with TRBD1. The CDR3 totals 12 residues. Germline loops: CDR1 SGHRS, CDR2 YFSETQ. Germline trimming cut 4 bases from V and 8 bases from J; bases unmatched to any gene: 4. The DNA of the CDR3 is TGCGCCAGCAGCACCGGGACAGGCGGCTACACCTTC. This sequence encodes CASSTGTGGYTF.

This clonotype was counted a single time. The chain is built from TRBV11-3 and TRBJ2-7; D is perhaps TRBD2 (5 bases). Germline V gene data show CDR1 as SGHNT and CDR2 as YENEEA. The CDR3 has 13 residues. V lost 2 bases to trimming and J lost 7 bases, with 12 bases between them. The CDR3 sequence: CASSLSGVGEQYF. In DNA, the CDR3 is TGTGCCAGCAGCTTATCCGGGGTAGGGGAGCAGTACTTC.

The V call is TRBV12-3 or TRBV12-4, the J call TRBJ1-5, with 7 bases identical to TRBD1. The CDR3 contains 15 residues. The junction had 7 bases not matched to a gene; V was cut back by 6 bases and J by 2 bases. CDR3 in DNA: TGTGCCAGCAGCTGGGACAGCGGCGGCAATCAGCCCCAGCATTTT. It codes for CASSWDSGGNQPQHF.

The CDR3: CASSRRTETELYGYTF. The CDR3 DNA is TGTGCCAGCAGCCGTAGGACGGAGACGGAGCTCTATGGCTACACCTTC. The gene calls are TRBV9 and TRBJ1-2, with D unclear. The CDR3 is made up of 16 amino acids. Germline V gives CDR1 SGDLS, CDR2 YYNGEE. Trimming cost V 4 bases and J 4 bases, with 20 bases left between them. Filled out from reference TRBV9 and TRBJ1-2, the complete variable domain reads DSGVTQTPKHLITATGQRVTLRCSPRSGDLSVYWYQQSLDQGLQFLIQYYNGEERAKGNILERFSAQQFPDLHSELNLSSLELGDSALYFCASSRRTETELYGYTFGSGTRLTVV.

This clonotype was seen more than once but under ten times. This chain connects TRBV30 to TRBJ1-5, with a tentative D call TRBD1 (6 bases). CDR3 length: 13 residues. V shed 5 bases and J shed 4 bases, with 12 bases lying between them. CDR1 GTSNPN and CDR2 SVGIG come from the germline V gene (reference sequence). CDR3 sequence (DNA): TGTGCCTGGGCTTGGGGGGCAAATCAGCCCCAGCATTTT. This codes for CAWAWGANQPQHF.

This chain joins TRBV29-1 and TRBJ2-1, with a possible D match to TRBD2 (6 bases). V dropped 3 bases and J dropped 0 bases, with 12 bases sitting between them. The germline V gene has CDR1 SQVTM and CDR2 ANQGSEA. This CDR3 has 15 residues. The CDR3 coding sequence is TGCAGCGTTGAGTTCGTAGCGGCCTCCTACAATGAGCAGTTCTTC. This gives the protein CSVEFVAASYNEQFF.

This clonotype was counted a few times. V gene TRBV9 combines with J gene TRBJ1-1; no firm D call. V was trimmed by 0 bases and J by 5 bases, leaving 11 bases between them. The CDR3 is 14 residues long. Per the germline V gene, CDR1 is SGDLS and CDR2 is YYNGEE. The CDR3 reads CASSVGLLGTEAFF. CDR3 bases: TGTGCCAGCAGCGTAGGCCTGTTGGGGACTGAAGCTTTCTTT.

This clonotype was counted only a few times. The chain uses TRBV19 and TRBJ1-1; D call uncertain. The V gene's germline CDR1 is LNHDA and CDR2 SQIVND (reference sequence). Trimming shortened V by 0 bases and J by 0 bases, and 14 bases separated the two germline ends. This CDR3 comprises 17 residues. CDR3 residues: CASSIEPGTPMNTEAFF. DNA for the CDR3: TGTGCCAGTAGTATAGAGCCAGGTACGCCCATGAACACTGAAGCTTTCTTT. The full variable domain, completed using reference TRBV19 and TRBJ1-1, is DGGITQSPKYLFRKEGQNVTLSCEQNLNHDAMYWYRQDPGQGLRLIYYSQIVNDFQKGDIAEGYSVSREKKESFPLTVTSAQKNPTAFYLCASSIEPGTPMNTEAFFGQGTRLTVV.

The CDR3 is CASSFTTGFGTEAFF. CDR3 nucleotides: TGTGCCAGCAGTTTCACCACAGGGTTCGGCACTGAAGCTTTCTTT. The chain carries TRBV12-3 or TRBV12-4 and TRBJ1-1; tentative D call: TRBD1 (6 bases). The V end lost 3 bases, the J end lost 4 bases, and 15 bases lay between the germline ends. This CDR3 region has 15 residues.

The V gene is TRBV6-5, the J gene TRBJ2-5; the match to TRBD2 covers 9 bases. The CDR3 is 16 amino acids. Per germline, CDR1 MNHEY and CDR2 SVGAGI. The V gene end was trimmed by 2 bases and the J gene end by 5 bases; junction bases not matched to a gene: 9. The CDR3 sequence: CASSYRLGTSLETQYF. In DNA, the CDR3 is TGTGCCAGCAGTTACAGATTGGGGACTAGCTTGGAGACCCAGTACTTC.

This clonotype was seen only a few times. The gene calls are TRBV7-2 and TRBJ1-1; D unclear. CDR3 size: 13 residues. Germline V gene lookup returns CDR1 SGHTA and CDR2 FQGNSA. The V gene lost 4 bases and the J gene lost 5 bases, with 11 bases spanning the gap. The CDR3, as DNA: TGTGCCAGCAGCTACCAATGGGCGACTGAAGCTTTCTTT. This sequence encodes CASSYQWATEAFF.

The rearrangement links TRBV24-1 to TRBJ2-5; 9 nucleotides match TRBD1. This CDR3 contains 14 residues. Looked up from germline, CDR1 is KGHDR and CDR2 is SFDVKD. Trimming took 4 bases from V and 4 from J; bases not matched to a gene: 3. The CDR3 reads CATSDTTGGETQYF. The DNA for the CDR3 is TGTGCCACCAGTGACACGACAGGGGGAGAGACCCAGTACTTC.

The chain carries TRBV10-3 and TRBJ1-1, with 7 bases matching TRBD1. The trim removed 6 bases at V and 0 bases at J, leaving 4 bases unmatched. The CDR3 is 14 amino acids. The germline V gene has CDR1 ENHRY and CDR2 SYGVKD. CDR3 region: CAISRQGMNTEAFF. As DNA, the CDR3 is TGTGCCATCAGCCGACAGGGAATGAACACTGAAGCTTTCTTT.

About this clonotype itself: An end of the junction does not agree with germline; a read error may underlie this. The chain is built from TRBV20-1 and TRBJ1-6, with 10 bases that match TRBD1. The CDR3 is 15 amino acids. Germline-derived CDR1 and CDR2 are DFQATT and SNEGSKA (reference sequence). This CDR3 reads CSARMTGGIQSPLHF. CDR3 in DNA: TGCAGTGCTAGGATGACAGGGGGCATACAATCACCTCTCCACTTT.

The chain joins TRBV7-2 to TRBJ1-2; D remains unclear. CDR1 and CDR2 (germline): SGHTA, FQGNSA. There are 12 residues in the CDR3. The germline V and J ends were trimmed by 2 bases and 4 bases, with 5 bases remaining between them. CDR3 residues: CASSLILYGYTF. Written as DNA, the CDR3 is TGTGCCAGCAGCTTAATCCTCTATGGCTACACCTTC.

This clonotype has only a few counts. The CDR3 DNA is TGTGCCAGCAGCCCGCAGGGGGAAGACACTGAAGCTTTCTTT. Translation gives CASSPQGEDTEAFF. The chain recombines TRBV7-3 with TRBJ1-1, with TRBD1 matching 7 bases. This CDR3 region has 14 residues. Trimming cost V 5 bases and J 3 bases; bases outside gene matches: 6. In germline, CDR1 is SGHTA, CDR2 FQGTGA.

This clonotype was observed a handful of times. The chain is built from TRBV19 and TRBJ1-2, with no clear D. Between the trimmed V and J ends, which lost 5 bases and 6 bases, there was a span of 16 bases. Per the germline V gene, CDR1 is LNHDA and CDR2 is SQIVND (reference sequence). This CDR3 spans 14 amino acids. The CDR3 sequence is CASSDNVGPHGYTF. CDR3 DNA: TGTGCCAGTAGTGATAATGTTGGGCCCCATGGCTACACCTTC.